A selection of T cell receptor beta chains follows, all from one sample in a study of cytomegalovirus exposure and HLA in healthy donors. The repertoire was sequenced with immunoSEQ multiplex PCR; TCRdb's copy has only in-frame clones and lacks some. The table lists around 190,000 clones, around three quarters of them singletons. The source material was PBMCs. The receptors stem from a woman in her thirties or forties in good health and CMV-seronegative. CDR3s include the opening cysteine and the closing phenylalanine or tryptophan. A D gene is named only where the DNA matches it firmly. Where a row states a size, it is once, few, many or the class of an expanded clone; other rows omit it.

TRBV6-5	NA	TRBD1	TRBJ1-3	CASSYYPGTGGNTIYF	TGTGCCAGCAGTTATTATCCCGGGACAGGAGGAAACACCATATATTTT
TRBV6-6	NA	NA	TRBJ1-2	CASSYAQGLGGYTF	TGTGCCAGCAGTTACGCACAGGGACTAGGTGGCTACACCTTC
TRBV9	NA	NA	TRBJ1-2	CASSPAAGKDLYGYTF	TGTGCCAGCAGCCCAGCCGCGGGGAAGGACCTCTATGGCTACACCTTC
TRBV7-2	NA	NA	TRBJ1-4	CASSLAMKPGKLFF	TGTGCCAGCAGCTTAGCGATGAAACCGGGAAAACTGTTTTTT
TRBV27	NA	TRBD1	TRBJ1-4	CASSLTPGQINEKLFF	TGTGCCAGCAGTTTAACCCCGGGACAGATAAATGAAAAACTGTTTTTT
TRBV14	NA	TRBD2	TRBJ2-7	CASSLTSGSSYEQYF	TGTGCCAGCAGCCTCACTAGCGGGAGCAGCTACGAGCAGTACTTC
TRBV7-2	NA	NA	TRBJ1-2	CAQLRGNDYGYTF	TGTGCCCAACTTCGGGGGAACGACTATGGCTACACCTTC
TRBV15	NA	NA	TRBJ1-2	CATSRGRTSTNYGYTF	TGTGCCACCAGCAGAGGAAGGACATCTACTAACTATGGCTACACCTTC
TRBV6-1	NA	NA	TRBJ2-7	CASGESYEQYF	TGTGCCAGCGGGGAGTCCTACGAGCAGTACTTC
TRBV7-7	NA	NA	TRBJ1-4	CASSLGTTSSEKLFF	TGTGCTAGCAGTCTCGGGACAACGAGCAGTGAAAAACTGTTTTTT
TRBV19	NA	TRBD1	TRBJ1-5	CASRPTTGATYSNQPQHF	TGTGCCAGTAGACCCACGACAGGGGCGACCTATAGCAATCAGCCCCAGCATTTT
TRBV5-4	NA	TRBD2	TRBJ2-7	CASSIRRETFNEQYF	TGTGCCAGCAGCATTCGGCGGGAGACGTTCAACGAGCAGTACTTC
TRBV19	NA	TRBD1	TRBJ1-2	CASNPTGAHGYTF	TGTGCCAGTAACCCCACAGGGGCACATGGCTACACCTTC
TRBV5-6	NA	NA	TRBJ1-1	CASSFGGPGTEAFF	TGTGCCAGCAGCTTCGGCGGGCCAGGCACTGAAGCTTTCTTT
TRBV2	NA	NA	TRBJ1-6	CASRQRVNNSPLHF	TGTGCCAGCAGACAGAGAGTAAATAATTCACCCCTCCACTTT
TRBV28	few	NA	TRBJ1-4	CAIFGGRMFF	TGTGCCATATTCGGGGGAAGAATGTTTTTT
TRBV2	NA	NA	TRBJ1-1	CASSLAPPEAFF	TGTGCCAGCAGCTTAGCCCCACCTGAAGCTTTCTTT
TRBV5-1	NA	TRBD1	TRBJ1-5	CASSLVQGGQPQHF	TGCGCCAGCAGCTTGGTACAGGGGGGTCAGCCCCAGCATTTT
TRBV5-1	NA	NA	TRBJ2-1	CASSYSPSSYNEQFF	TGCGCCAGCAGCTACTCCCCGAGCTCCTACAATGAGCAGTTCTTC
TRBV18	NA	TRBD1	TRBJ1-6	CASSALDRGLGNSPLHF	TGTGCCAGCTCAGCACTCGACAGGGGGCTAGGTAATTCACCCCTCCACTTT
TRBV6-1	NA	TRBD1	TRBJ2-7	CASSELYWDRGSYEQYF	TGTGCCAGCAGTGAACTTTACTGGGACAGGGGTTCCTACGAGCAGTACTTC
TRBV7-2	NA	NA	TRBJ2-1	CASSFQGGDYNEQFF	TGTGCCAGCAGCTTCCAAGGCGGGGACTACAATGAGCAGTTCTTC
TRBV4-3	once	NA	TRBJ2-7	CASSQDLGQLYEQYF	TGCGCCAGCAGCCAAGATCTAGGCCAGCTTTACGAGCAGTACTTC
TRBV4-2	NA	TRBD1	TRBJ1-2	CASSQDKGQGYGYTF	TGTGCCAGCAGCCAAGATAAGGGACAGGGATATGGCTACACCTTC
TRBV25-1	NA	NA	TRBJ1-5	CASSWARDIKPQHF	TGTGCCAGCAGTTGGGCCAGGGATATTAAGCCCCAGCATTTT
TRBV13	NA	NA	TRBJ1-5	CASSLGRGNQPQHF	TGTGCCAGCAGCTTAGGACGGGGCAATCAGCCCCAGCATTTT
TRBV27	NA	NA	TRBJ1-2	CASSPQGYGYTF	TGTGCCAGCAGTCCCCAGGGGTATGGCTACACCTTC
TRBV5-6	NA	TRBD1	TRBJ2-1	CASSLFDRVSYNEQFF	TGTGCCAGCAGCTTGTTTGACAGGGTTTCCTACAATGAGCAGTTCTTC
TRBV6-1	NA	NA	TRBJ1-2	CASSEGPRYGYTF	TGTGCCAGCAGTGAAGGACCGAGGTATGGCTACACCTTC
TRBV4-1	once	NA	TRBJ1-2	CASSQDIVGAYNYGYTF	TGCGCCAGCAGCCAAGATATTGTGGGAGCGTATAACTATGGCTACACCTTC
TRBV6-1	NA	NA	TRBJ2-2	CASSGVGTGELFF	TGTGCCAGCAGTGGCGTCGGGACCGGGGAGCTGTTTTTT
TRBV27	NA	TRBD2	TRBJ2-3	CASSSGIPGTDTQYF	TGTGCCAGCAGTAGCGGGATCCCCGGCACAGATACGCAGTATTTT
TRBV6-6	NA	NA	TRBJ2-7	CASSYATASSYEQYF	TGTGCCAGCAGTTACGCGACAGCTAGCTCCTACGAGCAGTACTTC
TRBV11-3	NA	NA	TRBJ2-5	CASSLVQETQYF	TGTGCCAGCAGCTTAGTACAAGAGACCCAGTACTTC
TRBV11-2	NA	NA	TRBJ1-4	CASRWGGRKGEKLFF	TGTGCCAGCAGATGGGGGGGGAGGAAAGGTGAAAAACTGTTTTTT
TRBV28	NA	TRBD2	TRBJ2-7	CASSRASGISYEQYF	TGTGCCAGCAGCCGGGCTAGCGGGATCTCCTACGAGCAGTACTTC
TRBV4-2	once	TRBD2	TRBJ2-1	CASSQDLAGLNEQFF	TGTGCCAGCAGCCAAGACTTAGCGGGATTAAATGAGCAGTTCTTC
TRBV2	NA	NA	TRBJ1-5	CASRRQGISNQPQHF	TGTGCCAGCAGGAGGCAGGGGATTAGCAATCAGCCCCAGCATTTT
TRBV28	NA	NA	TRBJ2-7	CASSPPGGSYEQYF	TGTGCCAGCAGTCCTCCCGGGGGATCCTACGAGCAGTACTTC
TRBV9	NA	TRBD2	TRBJ2-3	CASSVSGGALDTQYF	TGTGCCAGCAGCGTGTCCGGGGGGGCCCTTGATACGCAGTATTTT
TRBV11-2	once	TRBD2	TRBJ2-1	CASSLSGAGGPIF	TGTGCCAGCAGCTTATCCGGAGCGGGAGGGCCGATCTTC
TRBV11-2	NA	TRBD1	TRBJ1-2	CASSLWDRASNYGYTF	TGTGCCAGCAGCTTATGGGACAGGGCCTCTAACTATGGCTACACCTTC
TRBV7-8	few	NA	TRBJ2-1	CASSWSGSNEQFF	TGTGCCAGCAGCTGGTCGGGGTCCAATGAGCAGTTCTTC
TRBV18	NA	NA	TRBJ2-7	CASSPTYGDYEQYF	TGTGCCAGCTCACCAACTTACGGAGACTACGAGCAGTACTTC
TRBV4-1	NA	TRBD2	TRBJ2-5	CASSQRTSGSGETQYF	TGCGCCAGCAGCCAACGGACTAGCGGGAGTGGGGAGACCCAGTACTTC
TRBV9	NA	NA	TRBJ1-1	CASSVVRNTEAFF	TGTGCCAGCAGCGTAGTGCGGAACACTGAAGCTTTCTTT
TRBV27	NA	NA	TRBJ2-7	CASSPLGGEQYF	TGTGCCAGCAGCCCCCTCGGGGGCGAGCAGTACTTC
TRBV2	NA	NA	TRBJ2-5	CASSYTQETQYF	TGTGCCAGCAGTTACACCCAAGAGACCCAGTACTTC
TRBV9	NA	TRBD1	TRBJ2-5	CASSVEQGAWETQYF	TGTGCCAGCAGCGTGGAACAGGGGGCCTGGGAGACCCAGTACTTC
TRBV7-9	once	TRBD2	TRBJ2-3	CASSLGTSGSTDTQYF	TGTGCCAGCAGCTTAGGGACTAGCGGGAGCACAGATACGCAGTATTTT